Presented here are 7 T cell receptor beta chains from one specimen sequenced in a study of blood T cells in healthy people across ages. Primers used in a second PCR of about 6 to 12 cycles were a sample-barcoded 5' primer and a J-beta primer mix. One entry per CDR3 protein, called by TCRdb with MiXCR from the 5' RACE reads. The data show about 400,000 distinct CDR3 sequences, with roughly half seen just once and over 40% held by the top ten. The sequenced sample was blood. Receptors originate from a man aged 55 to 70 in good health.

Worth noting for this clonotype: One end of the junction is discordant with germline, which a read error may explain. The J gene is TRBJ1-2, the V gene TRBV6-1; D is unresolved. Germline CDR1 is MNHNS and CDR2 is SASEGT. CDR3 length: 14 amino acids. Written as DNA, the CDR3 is TGTGCCAGCAGTGAAGACGATGGTAACTGTGGCTACACCTTC. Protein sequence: CASSEDDGNCGYTF.

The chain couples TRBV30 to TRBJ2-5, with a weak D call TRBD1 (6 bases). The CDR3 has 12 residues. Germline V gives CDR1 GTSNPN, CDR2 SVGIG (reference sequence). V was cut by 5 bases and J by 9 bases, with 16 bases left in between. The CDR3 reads CAWGQFKRAQYF. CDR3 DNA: TGTGCCTGGGGACAGTTCAAGAGGGCCCAGTACTTC.

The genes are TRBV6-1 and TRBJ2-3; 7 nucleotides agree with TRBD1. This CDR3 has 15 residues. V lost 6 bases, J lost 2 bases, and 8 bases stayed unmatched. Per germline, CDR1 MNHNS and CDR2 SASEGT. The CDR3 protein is CASRATGDPTDTQYF. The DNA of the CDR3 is TGTGCCAGCAGGGCAACAGGGGACCCCACAGATACGCAGTATTTT.

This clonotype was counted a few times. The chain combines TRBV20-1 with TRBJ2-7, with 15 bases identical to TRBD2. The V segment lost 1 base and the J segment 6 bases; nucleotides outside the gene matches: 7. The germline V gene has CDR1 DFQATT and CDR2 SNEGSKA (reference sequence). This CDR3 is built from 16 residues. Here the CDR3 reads CSARARTSGRASEQYF. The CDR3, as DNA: TGCAGTGCTAGAGCAAGGACTAGCGGGAGGGCCTCCGAGCAGTACTTC.

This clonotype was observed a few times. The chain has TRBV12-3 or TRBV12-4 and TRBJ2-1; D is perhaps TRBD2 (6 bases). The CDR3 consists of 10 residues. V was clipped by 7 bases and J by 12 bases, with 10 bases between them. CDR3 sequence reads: CASKYGGQFF. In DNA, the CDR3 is TGTGCCAGCAAATACGGGGGGCAGTTCTTC.

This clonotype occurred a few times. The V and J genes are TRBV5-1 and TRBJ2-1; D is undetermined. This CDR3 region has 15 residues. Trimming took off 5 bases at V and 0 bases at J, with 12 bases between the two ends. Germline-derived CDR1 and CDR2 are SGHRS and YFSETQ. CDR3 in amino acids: CASRGTLSSYNEQFF. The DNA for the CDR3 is TGCGCCAGCAGGGGAACCCTAAGCTCCTACAATGAGCAGTTCTTC. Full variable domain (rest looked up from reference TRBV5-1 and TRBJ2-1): KAGVTQTPRYLIKTRGQQVTLSCSPISGHRSVSWYQQTPGQGLQFLFEYFSETQRNKGNFPGRFSGRQFSNSRSEMNVSTLELGDSALYLCASRGTLSSYNEQFFGPGTRLTVL.

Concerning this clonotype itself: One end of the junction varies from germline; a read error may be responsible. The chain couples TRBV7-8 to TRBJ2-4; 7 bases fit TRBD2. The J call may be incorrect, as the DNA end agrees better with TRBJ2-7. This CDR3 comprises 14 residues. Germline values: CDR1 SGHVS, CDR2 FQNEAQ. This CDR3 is CASNLGLADYEQYF. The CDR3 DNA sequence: TGTGCCAGCAACTTAGGGCTAGCGGACTACGAGCAGTACTTC.